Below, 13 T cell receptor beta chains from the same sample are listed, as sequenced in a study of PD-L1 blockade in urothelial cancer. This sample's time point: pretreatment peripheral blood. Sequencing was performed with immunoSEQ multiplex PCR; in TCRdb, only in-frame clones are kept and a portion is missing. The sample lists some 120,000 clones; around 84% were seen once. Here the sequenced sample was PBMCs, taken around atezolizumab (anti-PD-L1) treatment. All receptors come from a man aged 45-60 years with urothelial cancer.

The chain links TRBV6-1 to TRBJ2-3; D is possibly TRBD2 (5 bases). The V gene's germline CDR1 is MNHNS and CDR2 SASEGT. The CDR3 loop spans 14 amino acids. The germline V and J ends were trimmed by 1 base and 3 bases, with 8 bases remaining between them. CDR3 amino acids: CASSEVGETDTQYF. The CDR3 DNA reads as TGTGCCAGCAGTGAAGTTGGGGAGACAGATACGCAGTATTTT.

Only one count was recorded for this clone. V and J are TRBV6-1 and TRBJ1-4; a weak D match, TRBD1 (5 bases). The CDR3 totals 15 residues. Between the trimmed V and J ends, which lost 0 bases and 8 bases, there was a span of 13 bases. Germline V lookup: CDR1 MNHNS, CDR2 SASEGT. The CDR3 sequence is CASSEASQGGEKLFF. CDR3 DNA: TGTGCCAGCAGTGAAGCGTCCCAGGGCGGCGAAAAACTGTTTTTT.

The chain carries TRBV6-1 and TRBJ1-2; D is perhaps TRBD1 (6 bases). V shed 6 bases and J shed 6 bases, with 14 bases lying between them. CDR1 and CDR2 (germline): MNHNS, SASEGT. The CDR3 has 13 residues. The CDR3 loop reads CASRLDSLDGYTF. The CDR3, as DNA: TGTGCCAGCAGATTGGACAGCCTAGATGGCTACACCTTC.

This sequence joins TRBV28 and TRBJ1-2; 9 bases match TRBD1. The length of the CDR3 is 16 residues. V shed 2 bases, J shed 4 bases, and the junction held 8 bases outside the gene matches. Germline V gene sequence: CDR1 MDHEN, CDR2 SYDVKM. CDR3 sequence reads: CASSLLRTGVPYGYTF. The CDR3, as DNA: TGTGCCAGCAGTTTACTCCGGACAGGGGTTCCCTATGGCTACACCTTC.

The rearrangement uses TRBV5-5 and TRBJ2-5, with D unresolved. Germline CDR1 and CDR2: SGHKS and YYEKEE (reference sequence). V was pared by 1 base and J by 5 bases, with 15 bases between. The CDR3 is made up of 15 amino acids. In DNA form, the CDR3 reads TGTGCCAGCAGCTTGCTACAGTCCTCGGCGGAGACCCAGTACTTC. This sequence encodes CASSLLQSSAETQYF.

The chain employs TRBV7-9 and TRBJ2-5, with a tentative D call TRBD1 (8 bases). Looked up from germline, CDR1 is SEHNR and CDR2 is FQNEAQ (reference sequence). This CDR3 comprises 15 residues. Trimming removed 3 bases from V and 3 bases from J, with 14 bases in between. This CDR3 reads CASSFFTGGEETQYF. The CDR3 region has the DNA TGTGCCAGCAGCTTCTTCACAGGGGGGGAAGAGACCCAGTACTTC.

This chain's CDR3 is CASSPPSRVSIYF. The CDR3 DNA reads TGTGCCAGCTCACCACCGAGCAGGGTGTCCATATATTTT. V usage is TRBV18 and J usage is TRBJ1-3; D perhaps matches TRBD1 (5 bases). This CDR3 spans 13 amino acids. V gave up 0 bases and J gave up 11 bases, with 11 bases separating them. The germline gives CDR1 KGHSH, CDR2 LQKENI. The full variable domain, with the rest looked up from reference TRBV18 and TRBJ1-3, is NAGVMQNPRHLVRRRGQEARLRCSPMKGHSHVYWYRQLPEEGLKFMVYLQKENIIDESGMPKERFSAEFPKEGPSILRIQQVVRGDSAAYFCASSPPSRVSIYFGEGSWLTVV.

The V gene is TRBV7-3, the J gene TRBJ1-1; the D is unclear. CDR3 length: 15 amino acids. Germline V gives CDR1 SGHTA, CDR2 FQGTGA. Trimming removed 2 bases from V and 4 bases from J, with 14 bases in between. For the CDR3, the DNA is TGTGCCAGCAGCTTATCCTTTGGCTCGGGCACTGAAGCTTTCTTT. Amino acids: CASSLSFGSGTEAFF. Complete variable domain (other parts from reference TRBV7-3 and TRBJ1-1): GAGVSQTPSNKVTEKGKYVELRCDPISGHTALYWYRQSLGQGPEFLIYFQGTGAADDSGLPNDRFFAVRPEGSVSTLKIQRTERGDSAVYLCASSLSFGSGTEAFFGQGTRLTVV.

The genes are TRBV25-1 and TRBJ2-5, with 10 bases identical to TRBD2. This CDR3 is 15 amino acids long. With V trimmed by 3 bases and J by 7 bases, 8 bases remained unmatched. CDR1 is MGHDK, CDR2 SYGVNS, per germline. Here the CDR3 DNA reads TGTGCCAGCAGTGACTCTAGCGGGAGCTGGGGGACCCAGTACTTC. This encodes CASSDSSGSWGTQYF.

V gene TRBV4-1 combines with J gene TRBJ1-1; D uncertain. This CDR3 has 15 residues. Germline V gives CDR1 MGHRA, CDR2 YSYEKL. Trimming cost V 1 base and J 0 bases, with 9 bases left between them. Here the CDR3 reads CASSQAQTLNTEAFF. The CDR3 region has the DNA TGCGCCAGCAGCCAAGCCCAGACTCTGAACACTGAAGCTTTCTTT.

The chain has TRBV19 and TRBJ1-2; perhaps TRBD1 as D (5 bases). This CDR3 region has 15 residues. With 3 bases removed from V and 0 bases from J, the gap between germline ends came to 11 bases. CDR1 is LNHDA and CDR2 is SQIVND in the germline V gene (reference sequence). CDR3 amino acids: CASSIPGMANYGYTF. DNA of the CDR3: TGTGCCAGTAGTATTCCAGGGATGGCTAACTATGGCTACACCTTC.

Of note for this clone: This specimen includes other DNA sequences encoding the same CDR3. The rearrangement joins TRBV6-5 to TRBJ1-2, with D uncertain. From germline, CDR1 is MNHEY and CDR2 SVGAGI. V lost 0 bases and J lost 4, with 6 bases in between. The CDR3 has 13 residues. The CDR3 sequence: CASSYSRGYGYTF. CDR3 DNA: TGTGCCAGCAGTTACTCGCGGGGCTATGGCTACACCTTC.

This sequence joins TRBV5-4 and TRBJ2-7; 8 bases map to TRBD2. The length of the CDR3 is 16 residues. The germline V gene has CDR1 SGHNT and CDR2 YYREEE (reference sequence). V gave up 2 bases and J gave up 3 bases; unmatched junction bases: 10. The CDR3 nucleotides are TGTGCCAGCAGCTTATCGGGAGGGTTTGGGGACTACGAGCAGTACTTC. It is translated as CASSLSGGFGDYEQYF.